This TCR beta chain originates from a study of cytomegalovirus exposure and HLA in healthy donors. General study points: On later analysis, the bulk of CMV-associated TCR beta chains appeared to be HLA-restricted.

The donors, nominally healthy at sampling, likely had unrecorded immune exposures. A word on this clone: Its antigen is still unknown.

The CDR3 is 14 residues long. Losses at the gene ends were 4 bases for V and 4 bases for J; bases not matched to a gene: 5. Germline assignment: CDR1 SGHRS and CDR2 YFSETQ. In the PCR, 60 Vbeta and 13 Jbeta primers were used. Original processing notes: Some 11 million of the roughly 80 million unique TCR beta chains counted in a later analysis were shared. TCRdb keeps only in-frame clones here, not all; method: immunoSEQ multiplex PCR. The DNA gave D and trimming, while V, J and clone size come from that table. The sample lists under 200,000 clones, roughly 80% seen once, with 4.9% in the top ten. Material for sequencing was PBMCs. This sequence originates from a male donor in good health and CMV-seronegative. This chain links TRBV5-1 with TRBJ2-1; 7 bases fit TRBD2. CDR3 protein: CASSTGTKYNEQFF. CDR3 coding DNA: TGCGCCAGCAGCACCGGGACTAAATACAATGAGCAGTTCTTC.